The 9 T cell receptor beta chains below all came from one sample that was sequenced in a study of cytomegalovirus exposure and HLA in healthy donors. Primers: 60 Vbeta forward and 13 Jbeta reverse. The protocol was immunoSEQ multiplex PCR, while the TCRdb copy is restricted to in-frame clones and leaves out a portion. The sample has about 130,000 clones; about four fifths are singletons. Sequenced: PBMCs. The source is a man in his late teens or twenties in good health and CMV-seronegative.

The chain uses TRBV5-1 and TRBJ1-3; unclear D gene. CDR3 length: 14 amino acids. With 1 base removed from V and 7 bases from J, the gap between germline ends came to 12 bases. CDR1 SGHRS and CDR2 YFSETQ come from the germline V gene. CDR3 amino acids: CASSLSGVANTIYF. CDR3 coding DNA: TGCGCCAGCAGCTTGTCAGGCGTCGCGAACACCATATATTTT.

The rearrangement uses TRBV4-1 and TRBJ2-5, with 7 bases lining up with TRBD2. V was clipped by 3 bases and J by 5 bases; unmatched bases: 12. The CDR3 spans 16 residues. Germline lookup yields CDR1 MGHRA and CDR2 YSYEKL. The CDR3 loop is CASSHGSGGGRETQYF. The CDR3 nucleotides read TGCGCCAGCAGCCACGGCTCGGGCGGGGGTCGGGAGACCCAGTACTTC.

This clone has only a few counts. J is TRBJ1-4 and V is TRBV7-8, with D perhaps TRBD1 (6 bases). V was shortened by 5 bases and J by 6 bases, with 16 bases between the two germline ends. The CDR3 runs to 15 residues. Germline CDR1 SGHVS, CDR2 FQNEAQ. CDR3 sequence: CASSPRRGGDEKLFF. DNA of the CDR3: TGTGCCAGCAGCCCCCGACGGGGGGGCGATGAAAAACTGTTTTTT.

The chain couples TRBV4-2 to TRBJ1-2; D may be TRBD1 (5 bases). CDR1 is LGHNA and CDR2 is YNFKEQ in the germline V gene. The CDR3 is made up of 14 amino acids. The ends were cut back, 1 base at V and 7 bases at J, with 13 bases in the middle. The CDR3 region has the DNA TGTGCCAGCAGCCAAGCCTTAGGGGCTGGTGGCTACACCTTC. It is translated as CASSQALGAGGYTF.

The chain carries TRBV9 and TRBJ1-2; 7 positions agree with TRBD1. Trimming took 0 bases from V and 5 from J; bases not matched to a gene: 7. In germline, CDR1 is SGDLS, CDR2 YYNGEE. The CDR3 has 15 amino acids. The CDR3, as DNA: TGTGCCAGCAGCGTAGCTACGACAGGGCGATATGGCTACACCTTC. Amino acid sequence: CASSVATTGRYGYTF. Full variable domain (rest looked up from reference TRBV9 and TRBJ1-2): DSGVTQTPKHLITATGQRVTLRCSPRSGDLSVYWYQQSLDQGLQFLIQYYNGEERAKGNILERFSAQQFPDLHSELNLSSLELGDSALYFCASSVATTGRYGYTFGSGTRLTVV.

The V gene is TRBV14, the J gene TRBJ2-1, with 10 bases identical to TRBD2. Germline lookup yields CDR1 SGHDN and CDR2 FVKESK. The CDR3 is made up of 15 amino acids. Unmatched junction bases numbered 9, after V lost 5 bases and J lost 8 bases. CDR3: CASSAQLAGADEQFF. Here the CDR3 DNA reads TGTGCCAGCAGCGCCCAGCTAGCGGGAGCGGATGAGCAGTTCTTC.

This clone was picked up one time. This chain uses TRBV5-1 with TRBJ2-2; 8 bases agree with TRBD1. Germline-derived CDR1 and CDR2 are SGHRS and YFSETQ. The CDR3 extends over 14 amino acids. After removal of 7 bases from V and 4 bases from J, the junction contained 6 bases not matched to a gene. The CDR3 bases are TGCGCCAGCGGAACCGGGACAGGCACCGGGGAGCTGTTTTTT. This translates into CASGTGTGTGELFF.

This CDR3 reads CASSAFSGYEQYF. For the CDR3, the DNA is TGTGCCAGCAGCGCCTTTTCGGGGTACGAGCAGTACTTC. This chain links TRBV9 with TRBJ2-7, with a weak D call TRBD2 (5 bases). Trimming removed 3 bases at V and 4 bases at J, with 11 bases between. Per germline, CDR1 SGDLS and CDR2 YYNGEE. This CDR3 contains 13 residues.

The CDR3: CASSLGGLVSNEQFF. Here the CDR3 DNA reads TGTGCCAGCAGCTTGGGAGGACTAGTCTCAAATGAGCAGTTCTTC. The V gene is TRBV5-5, the J gene TRBJ2-1; TRBD2 aligns across 7 bases. The CDR3 has 15 amino acids. The germline V gene has CDR1 SGHKS and CDR2 YYEKEE (reference sequence). Trimming at V came to 0 bases and at J to 7 bases, leaving 7 bases not matched to a gene.